The entry below gives a single T cell receptor beta chain sequence along with its context. Its antigen remains unidentified. The V gene lost 3 bases and the J gene lost 8 bases, with 8 bases spanning the gap. The CDR3 extends over 12 amino acids. The entry originates in a study of T cell responses to AZD1222 COVID-19 vaccine. Generated by immunoSEQ multiplex PCR, the TCRdb table keeps only in-frame clones and is missing some. The sample includes 100,000 to 150,000 clones, around 93% of them seen just once. Study conclusions and caveats: Two AZD1222 administrations were followed by greater Spike-specific TCR breadth and depth. White British people made up most donors, females outnumbered males, and clonal diversity was possibly underestimated. The study reported that nearly half of spike-specific TCRs target unmutated variant regions.

The chain recombines TRBV12-3 or TRBV12-4 with TRBJ2-1; maybe TRBD1 (6 bases). The sequencing used peripheral blood, collected on day 0 of AZD1222 vaccination. This TCR came from an adult in good health. The CDR3 bases are TGTGCCAGCAGTTTGGGGGCTGATGAGCAGTTCTTC. Residues: CASSLGADEQFF.